This TCR beta chain was captured by sequencing in a study of blood T cell repertoires in COVID-19. This CDR3 is 13 amino acids long. In germline, CDR1 is SGHKS, CDR2 YYEKEE (reference sequence). Trimming stripped 0 bases from V and 7 bases from J, with 11 bases between. This clone was observed a handful of times. The assay was immunoSEQ multiplex PCR, and TCRdb's table has in-frame clones only and misses some. The sample has 25,000 or so clones, 86% seen once; the top ten hold over 15%. The rearrangement uses TRBV5-5 and TRBJ2-7, with TRBD1 as a possible D gene (5 bases). The source material was peripheral blood. This TCR was sampled from a human donor with acute or convalescent COVID-19. The donor label of this sample is uncertain. The CDR3 bases are TGTGCCAGCAGCTTGGGGCAGCCAGGGGAGCAGTACTTC. It specifies CASSLGQPGEQYF.